Listed here is a single T cell receptor (beta chain). Germline V CDR1 and CDR2: SGHRS, YFSETQ. The CDR3 contains 14 residues. Between the trimmed V and J ends, which lost 0 bases and 7 bases, there was a span of 11 bases. This record belongs to a study of identical twins. TCRdb called the 5' RACE reads again in MiXCR, with one record for every CDR3 protein. The sample has hundreds of thousands of distinct CDR3 sequences, around an eighth seen once. This same sample was also taken into another study, of yellow fever vaccine responses in identical twins.

Sequences were obtained from PBMCs. The V and J genes are TRBV5-1 and TRBJ2-1; D gene ambiguous. This clonotype originated in a woman younger than 30 in good health. The CDR3 loop reads CASSLEWGGNEQFF. CDR3 in DNA: TGCGCCAGCAGCTTGGAATGGGGTGGGAATGAGCAGTTCTTC.